Following are 13 T cell receptor beta chains from one sample sequenced in a study of CD8 T cells in Susac syndrome. The RNA, about 0.45 to 1 ug, was put through reverse transcription using random hexamers. From the immunoSEQ multiplex PCR reads, TCRdb called clonotypes with MiXCR, one entry per CDR3 protein. In the table there are a few hundred thousand distinct CDR3 sequences, about 85% of which are singletons. The sequencing input was CD8+ T cells from PBMCs. All receptors come from a human donor with multiple sclerosis.

The chain employs TRBV5-4 and TRBJ2-3, with 13 bases identical to TRBD2. The trim removed 1 base at V and 5 bases at J, leaving 4 bases unmatched. Per the germline V gene, CDR1 is SGHNT and CDR2 is YYREEE (reference sequence). This CDR3 spans 16 amino acids. The CDR3 spells CASSLTGLAGVDTQYF. The CDR3 bases are TGTGCCAGCAGCTTGACAGGACTAGCGGGAGTAGATACGCAGTATTTT. Full variable domain (missing parts from reference TRBV5-4 and TRBJ2-3): ETGVTQSPTHLIKTRGQQVTLRCSSQSGHNTVSWYQQALGQGPQFIFQYYREEENGRGNFPPRFSGLQFPNYSSELNVNALELDDSALYLCASSLTGLAGVDTQYFGPGTRLTVL.

J is TRBJ2-7 and V is TRBV5-1; D possibly corresponds to TRBD2 (7 bases). V lost 2 bases and J 2 bases, leaving 29 bases between the germline ends. Germline assignment: CDR1 SGHRS and CDR2 YFSETQ. The CDR3 consists of 20 residues. CDR3 protein: CASSLKGGIGTGTGAYEQYF. The CDR3 coding sequence is TGCGCCAGCAGCTTAAAGGGGGGGATTGGTACCGGGACGGGTGCCTACGAGCAGTACTTC.

V usage is TRBV7-9 and J usage is TRBJ2-5, with 8 bases lining up with TRBD2. The trim removed 5 bases at V and 0 bases at J, leaving 17 bases unmatched. CDR3 length: 19 amino acids. Per germline, CDR1 SEHNR and CDR2 FQNEAQ (reference sequence). CDR3 region: CASSASPGRTSFHQETQYF. The CDR3 bases are TGTGCCAGCAGCGCGTCCCCGGGGAGGACTAGCTTTCACCAAGAGACCCAGTACTTC.

The chain uses TRBV15 and TRBJ2-1; TRBD2 might be the D (6 bases). The length of the CDR3 is 14 residues. Trimming removed 3 bases from V and 8 bases from J, with 14 bases in between. Per the germline V gene, CDR1 is LNHNV and CDR2 is YYDKDF (reference sequence). This CDR3 is CATSRSSARHEQFF. CDR3 in DNA: TGTGCCACCAGCAGGTCTAGCGCTAGGCATGAGCAGTTCTTC.

The chain links TRBV29-1 to TRBJ2-4; perhaps D is TRBD1 or TRBD2 (5 bases each). The CDR3 loop spans 14 amino acids. The germline V gene encodes CDR1 SQVTM and CDR2 ANQGSEA. V lost 7 bases and J lost 5, with 18 bases in between. The CDR3 DNA reads as TGCAGCGCCTACCTGGAGAGGGACCAAAACATTCAGTACTTC. This gives the protein CSAYLERDQNIQYF.

The rearrangement uses TRBV5-6 and TRBJ2-7; the D gene could be TRBD1 or TRBD2 (5 bases each). V was shortened by 4 bases and J by 6 bases, with 23 bases between the two germline ends. Germline values: CDR1 SGHDT, CDR2 YYEEEE. The CDR3 runs to 16 residues. For the CDR3, the DNA is TGTGCCAGCAGCCTCACAGTAGGGATGGGGACCGCCGAGCAGTACTTC. It codes for CASSLTVGMGTAEQYF.

J is TRBJ1-1 and V is TRBV27; 9 bases are shared with TRBD1. The CDR3 runs 15 residues. Germline V gene sequence: CDR1 MNHEY, CDR2 SMNVEV (reference sequence). Germline trimming cut 3 bases from V and 9 bases from J; bases unmatched to any gene: 11. The CDR3 protein is CASSLSGTGRPKAFF. The CDR3 nucleotides read TGTGCCAGCAGTTTGTCCGGGACAGGGAGACCTAAAGCTTTCTTT.

CDR3 loop: CASSLHERGGYTF. The CDR3 DNA follows: TGTGCCAGCAGTTTACACGAACGCGGAGGCTACACCTTC. The chain carries TRBV12-3 or TRBV12-4 and TRBJ1-2; D uncertain. The CDR3 runs to 13 residues. Trimming shortened V by 2 bases and J by 8 bases, and 12 bases separated the two germline ends.

The V and J genes are TRBV29-1 and TRBJ2-2; D is possibly TRBD2 (5 bases). The CDR3 totals 14 residues. Between the trimmed V and J ends, which lost 1 base and 2 bases, there was a span of 8 bases. Looked up from germline, CDR1 is SQVTM and CDR2 is ANQGSEA. The DNA for the CDR3 is TGCAGCGTTGAAGCGGGGATTAACACCGGGGAGCTGTTTTTT. Translating gives CSVEAGINTGELFF.

Note on this clonotype: Mismatch with germline at one junction end may stem from a read error. This chain links TRBV12-3 or TRBV12-4 with TRBJ1-4; TRBD1 is a possible D gene (5 bases). The CDR3 runs to 16 residues. The CDR3 region has the DNA TGTGCCGGCAGTTTTCTCCCCGGGGCGCCTAATGAAAAACTGTTTTTT. Protein sequence: CAGSFLPGAPNEKLFF.

The V call is TRBV24-1, the J call TRBJ2-5, with D unresolved. The CDR3 covers 12 residues. Germline V gene data show CDR1 as KGHDR and CDR2 as SFDVKD. V was shortened by 1 base and J by 4 bases, with 3 bases between the two germline ends. CDR3 residues: CATSDFGETQYF. The CDR3 nucleotides read TGTGCCACCAGTGATTTCGGAGAGACCCAGTACTTC.

This sequence joins TRBV11-2 and TRBJ2-1, with TRBD2 identical over 10 bases. This CDR3 contains 14 residues. CDR1 SGHAT and CDR2 FQNNGV come from the germline V gene. Unmatched junction bases numbered 2, after V lost 1 base and J lost 8 bases. The CDR3 spells CASSLGGTSDEQFF. The CDR3 nucleotides are TGTGCCAGCAGCTTAGGTGGGACTAGCGATGAGCAGTTCTTC.

CDR3 in DNA: TGTGCCAGCAGTTACGACAGAACCTACGAGCAGTACTTC. It codes for CASSYDRTYEQYF. This chain uses TRBV6-5 with TRBJ2-7; D is possibly TRBD1 (5 bases). CDR3 size: 13 residues. The ends were cut back, 2 bases at V and 2 bases at J, with 7 bases in the middle. The germline V gene encodes CDR1 MNHEY and CDR2 SVGAGI.